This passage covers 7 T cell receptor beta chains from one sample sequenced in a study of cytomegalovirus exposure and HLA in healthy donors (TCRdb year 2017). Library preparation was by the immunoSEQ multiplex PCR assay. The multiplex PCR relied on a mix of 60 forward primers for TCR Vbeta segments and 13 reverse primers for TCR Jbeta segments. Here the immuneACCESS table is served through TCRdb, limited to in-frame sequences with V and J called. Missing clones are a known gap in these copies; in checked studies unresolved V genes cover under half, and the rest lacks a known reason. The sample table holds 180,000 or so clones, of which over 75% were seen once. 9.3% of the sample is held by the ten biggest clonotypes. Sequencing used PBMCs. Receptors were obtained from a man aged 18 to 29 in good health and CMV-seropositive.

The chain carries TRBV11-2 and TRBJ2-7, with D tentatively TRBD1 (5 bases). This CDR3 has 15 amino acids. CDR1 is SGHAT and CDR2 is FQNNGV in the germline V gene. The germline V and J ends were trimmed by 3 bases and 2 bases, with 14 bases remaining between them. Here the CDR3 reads CASSFGAAVPYEQYF. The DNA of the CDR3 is TGTGCCAGCAGCTTTGGGGCGGCAGTACCCTACGAGCAGTACTTC.

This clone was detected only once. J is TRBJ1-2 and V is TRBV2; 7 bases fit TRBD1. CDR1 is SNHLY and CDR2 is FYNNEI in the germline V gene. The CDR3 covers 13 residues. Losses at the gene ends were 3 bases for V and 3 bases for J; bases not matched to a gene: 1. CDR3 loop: CASSDTGDYGYTF. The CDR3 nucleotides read TGTGCCAGCAGTGACACAGGGGACTATGGCTACACCTTC.

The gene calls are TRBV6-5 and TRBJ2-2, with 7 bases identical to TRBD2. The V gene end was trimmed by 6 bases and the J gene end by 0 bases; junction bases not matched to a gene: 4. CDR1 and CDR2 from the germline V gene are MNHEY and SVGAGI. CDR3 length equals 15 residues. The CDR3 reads CASSPSGPNTGELFF. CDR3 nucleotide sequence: TGTGCCAGCAGCCCTAGCGGTCCGAACACCGGGGAGCTGTTTTTT.

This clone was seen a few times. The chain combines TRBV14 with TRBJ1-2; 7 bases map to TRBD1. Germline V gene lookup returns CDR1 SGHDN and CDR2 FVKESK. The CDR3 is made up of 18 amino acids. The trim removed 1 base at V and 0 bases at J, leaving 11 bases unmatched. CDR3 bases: TGTGCCAGCAGCCAAGTGCGCGGCAGGGGGACCACTAACTATGGCTACACCTTC. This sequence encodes CASSQVRGRGTTNYGYTF.

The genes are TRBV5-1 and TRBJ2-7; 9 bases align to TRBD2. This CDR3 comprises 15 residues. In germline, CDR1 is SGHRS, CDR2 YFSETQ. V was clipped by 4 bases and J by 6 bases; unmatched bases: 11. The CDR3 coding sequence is TGCGCCAGCAGCCTCTTAGCGGGGGAGACCTCCGAGCAGTACTTC. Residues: CASSLLAGETSEQYF.

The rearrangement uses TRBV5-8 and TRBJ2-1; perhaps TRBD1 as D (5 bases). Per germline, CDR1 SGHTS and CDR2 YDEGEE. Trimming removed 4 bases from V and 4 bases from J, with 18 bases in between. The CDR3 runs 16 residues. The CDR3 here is CASSGNQGKVYNEQFF. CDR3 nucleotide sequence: TGTGCCAGCAGCGGAAACCAGGGTAAGGTTTACAATGAGCAGTTCTTC.

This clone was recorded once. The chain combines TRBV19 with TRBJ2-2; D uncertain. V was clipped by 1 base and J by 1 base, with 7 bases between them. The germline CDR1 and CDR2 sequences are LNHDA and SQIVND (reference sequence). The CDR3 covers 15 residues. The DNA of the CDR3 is TGTGCCAGTAGTATAGCTTGGCAGAACACCGGGGAGCTGTTTTTT. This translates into CASSIAWQNTGELFF.